Presented here are 15 T cell receptor beta chains from one specimen sequenced in a study of shared clonotypes between healthy human individuals. CD8 cells classed as naive were CD45RO-negative and positively selected for CCR7, excluding terminally differentiated effector memory CD45RA+ cells. Here immunoSEQ multiplex PCR was the method, and the copy in TCRdb shows in-frame clones only, minus some. The profile shows about 680,000 clones, about 90% of them singletons. The sequenced sample consisted of naive CD8+ T cells sorted from blood. Receptors originate from a man aged 25 to 45 in good health.

V and J are TRBV7-8 and TRBJ2-1, with a tentative D call TRBD2 (5 bases). CDR1 and CDR2 from the germline V gene are SGHVS and FQNEAQ. The CDR3 is 13 amino acids. Trimming pared 6 bases from V and 4 bases from J, leaving 10 bases between. CDR3 bases: TGTGCCAGCAGTTTTGGACTGTACAATGAGCAGTTCTTC. Translated: CASSFGLYNEQFF. The variable domain in full, with the rest retrieved from reference TRBV7-8 and TRBJ2-1, is GAGVSQSPRYKVAKRGQDVALRCDPISGHVSLFWYQQALGQGPEFLTYFQNEAQLDKSGLPSDRFFAERPEGSVSTLKIQRTQQEDSAVYLCASSFGLYNEQFFGPGTRLTVL.

The gene calls are TRBV7-1 and TRBJ2-7; tentatively, D is TRBD2 (5 bases). TRBV7-1 is placed among ORFs of uncertain function. The CDR3 sequence is 16 residues long. V was shortened by 4 bases and J by 4 bases, with 20 bases between the two germline ends. CDR3 sequence: CASSLGLRTEPYEQYF. CDR3 DNA: TGTGCCAGCAGCTTAGGCCTCAGGACTGAACCTTACGAGCAGTACTTC.

The V and J genes are TRBV27 and TRBJ2-7; 9 bases are shared with TRBD2. Germline CDR1 reads MNHEY; CDR2 reads SMNVEV (reference sequence). The length of the CDR3 is 14 residues. V was clipped by 6 bases and J by 2 bases; unmatched bases: 5. The CDR3 region has the DNA TGTGCCAGCAGATACCTAGCGGGACCCTACGAGCAGTACTTC. This encodes CASRYLAGPYEQYF.

This clone was seen only once. The chain combines TRBV28 with TRBJ2-7, with TRBD2 matching 7 bases. Germline-derived CDR1 and CDR2 are MDHEN and SYDVKM. The CDR3 is 13 residues long. The J segment lost 6 bases and the V segment lost 4 bases, leaving 6 bases of the junction unmatched. CDR3 in DNA: TGTGCCAGCAGTTACAGACTAGCAGGCGAGCAGTACTTC. This sequence encodes CASSYRLAGEQYF.

The CDR3 region is CSVGLNLAGGPGWLSEQYF. CDR3 DNA: TGCAGCGTCGGATTGAATTTAGCGGGAGGGCCGGGTTGGCTATCTGAGCAGTACTTC. This chain joins TRBV29-1 and TRBJ2-7; 11 bases match TRBD2. The V segment lost 6 bases and the J segment 7 bases; nucleotides outside the gene matches: 26. The CDR3 has 19 residues. Germline V gene sequence: CDR1 SQVTM, CDR2 ANQGSEA.

There are a few counts of this clone. The rearrangement links TRBV4-1 to TRBJ1-1; D call uncertain. Per germline, CDR1 MGHRA and CDR2 YSYEKL. This CDR3 region has 12 residues. V was trimmed by 0 bases and J by 11 bases, leaving 10 bases between them. In DNA, the CDR3 is TGCGCCAGCAGCCAAGATTTTCTAAAGGCTTTCTTT. It translates to CASSQDFLKAFF.

V is TRBV4-3 and J is TRBJ2-1; 9 bases map to TRBD2. CDR3 length: 16 amino acids. Germline V gene data show CDR1 as LGHNA and CDR2 as YSLEER. V lost 1 base, J lost 6 bases, and 7 bases stayed unmatched. In DNA, the CDR3 is TGCGCCAGCAGCCAAGCAAGTAGCGGGAGCGTCAATGAGCAGTTCTTC. It encodes CASSQASSGSVNEQFF.

This rearrangement joins TRBV9 to TRBJ2-1, with D unclear. Looked up from germline, CDR1 is SGDLS and CDR2 is YYNGEE. CDR3 length: 13 residues. Trimming took off 1 base at V and 7 bases at J, with 9 bases between the two ends. CDR3 nucleotide sequence: TGTGCCAGCAGCGTAACGATGGGGAATGAGCAGTTCTTC. It specifies CASSVTMGNEQFF.

The chain recombines TRBV5-6 with TRBJ2-7; perhaps TRBD1 as D (6 bases). The CDR3 sequence is 15 residues long. V was clipped by 2 bases and J by 0 bases, with 12 bases between them. In germline, CDR1 is SGHDT, CDR2 YYEEEE. CDR3 amino acids: CASSFTQGSSYEQYF. DNA of the CDR3: TGTGCCAGCAGCTTCACACAGGGAAGCTCCTACGAGCAGTACTTC.

As DNA, the CDR3 is TGCAGCGTTAAAGGGGTGTCCTACGAGCAGTACTTC. Amino acids: CSVKGVSYEQYF. The gene calls are TRBV29-1 and TRBJ2-7; perhaps TRBD1 as D (5 bases). V was pared by 5 bases and J by 1 base, with 9 bases between. The germline V gene encodes CDR1 SQVTM and CDR2 ANQGSEA. The CDR3 spans 12 residues.

This chain joins TRBV19 and TRBJ2-3, with D possibly matching TRBD2 (6 bases). Germline V gene data show CDR1 as LNHDA and CDR2 as SQIVND (reference sequence). V was trimmed by 5 bases and J by 2 bases, leaving 14 bases between them. The CDR3 runs to 15 residues. The CDR3 sequence is CASSRYGSDTDTQYF. CDR3 nucleotides: TGTGCCAGTAGTCGATACGGGAGCGACACAGATACGCAGTATTTT. Full variable domain (missing parts from reference TRBV19 and TRBJ2-3): DGGITQSPKYLFRKEGQNVTLSCEQNLNHDAMYWYRQDPGQGLRLIYYSQIVNDFQKGDIAEGYSVSREKKESFPLTVTSAQKNPTAFYLCASSRYGSDTDTQYFGPGTRLTVL.

Of note for this clone: The sample has other DNA sequences that encode this CDR3 too. The chain combines TRBV27 with TRBJ2-3, with D unclear. Trimming left V 2 bases short and J 6 bases short, with 6 bases between. This CDR3 has 12 residues. CDR1 is MNHEY and CDR2 is SMNVEV in the germline V gene (reference sequence). CDR3 nucleotide sequence: TGTGCCAGCAGTTTAAATGGGGATACGCAGTATTTT. This codes for CASSLNGDTQYF.

This clone has just one count. The chain uses TRBV27 and TRBJ2-7, with no clear D. Trimming removed 6 bases from V and 3 bases from J, with 21 bases in between. The CDR3 length is 16 residues. Germline V lookup: CDR1 MNHEY, CDR2 SMNVEV (reference sequence). The CDR3 DNA reads as TGTGCCAGCAGCCTTTCCTCCGGGCCTCAACGCTACGAGCAGTACTTC. Translated: CASSLSSGPQRYEQYF.

This chain connects TRBV27 to TRBJ2-7, with a tentative D call TRBD1 (6 bases). The CDR3 is made up of 13 amino acids. CDR1 and CDR2 (germline): MNHEY, SMNVEV (reference sequence). V lost 6 bases and J 6 bases, leaving 15 bases between the germline ends. DNA for the CDR3: TGTGCCAGCAGGACTACAGGGTATGGCGAGCAGTACTTC. Amino acids: CASRTTGYGEQYF.

The V gene is TRBV5-1, the J gene TRBJ2-5; D possibly corresponds to TRBD1 (5 bases). Between the trimmed V and J ends, which lost 4 bases and 2 bases, there was a span of 15 bases. This CDR3 has 15 residues. In germline, CDR1 is SGHRS, CDR2 YFSETQ. In DNA, the CDR3 is TGCGCCAGCAGCGTCTCCCCCCAGGGACAAGAGACCCAGTACTTC. It codes for CASSVSPQGQETQYF.